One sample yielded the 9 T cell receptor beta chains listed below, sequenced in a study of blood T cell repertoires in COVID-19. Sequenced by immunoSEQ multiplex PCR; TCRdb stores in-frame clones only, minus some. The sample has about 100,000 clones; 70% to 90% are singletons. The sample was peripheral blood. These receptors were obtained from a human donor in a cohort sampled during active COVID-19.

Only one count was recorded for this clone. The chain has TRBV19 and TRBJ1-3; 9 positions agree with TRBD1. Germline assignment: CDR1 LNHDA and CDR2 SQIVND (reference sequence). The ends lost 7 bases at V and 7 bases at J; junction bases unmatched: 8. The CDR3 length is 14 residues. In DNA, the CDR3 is TGTGCCAGTACCGGGACAGGGTTCAGGAACACCATATATTTT. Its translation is CASTGTGFRNTIYF.

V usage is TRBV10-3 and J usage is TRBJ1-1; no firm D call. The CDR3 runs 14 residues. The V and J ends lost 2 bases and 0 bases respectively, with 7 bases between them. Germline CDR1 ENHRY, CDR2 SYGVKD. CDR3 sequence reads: CAISEDWLNTEAFF. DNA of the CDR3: TGTGCCATCAGTGAGGACTGGTTGAACACTGAAGCTTTCTTT.

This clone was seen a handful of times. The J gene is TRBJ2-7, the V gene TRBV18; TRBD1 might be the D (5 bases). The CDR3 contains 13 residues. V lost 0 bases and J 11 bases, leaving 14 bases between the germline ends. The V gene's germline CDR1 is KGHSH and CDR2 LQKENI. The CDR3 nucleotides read TGTGCCAGCTCACCACCCCCCAGGGATGTAAAGTACTTC. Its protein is CASSPPPRDVKYF.

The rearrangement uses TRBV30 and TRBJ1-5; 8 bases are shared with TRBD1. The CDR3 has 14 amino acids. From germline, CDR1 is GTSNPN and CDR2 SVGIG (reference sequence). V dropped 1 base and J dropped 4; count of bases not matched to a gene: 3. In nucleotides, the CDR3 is TGTGCCTGGAGTGGGACAGGGTGGAATCAGCCCCAGCATTTT. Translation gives CAWSGTGWNQPQHF.

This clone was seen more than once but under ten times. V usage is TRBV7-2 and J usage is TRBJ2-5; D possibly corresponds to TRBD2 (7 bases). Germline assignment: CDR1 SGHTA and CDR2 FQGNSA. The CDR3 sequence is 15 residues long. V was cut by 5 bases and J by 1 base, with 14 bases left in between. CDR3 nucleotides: TGTGCCAGCAGCCCCGGGGGGCGGGGCCAAGAGACCCAGTACTTC. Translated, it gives CASSPGGRGQETQYF.

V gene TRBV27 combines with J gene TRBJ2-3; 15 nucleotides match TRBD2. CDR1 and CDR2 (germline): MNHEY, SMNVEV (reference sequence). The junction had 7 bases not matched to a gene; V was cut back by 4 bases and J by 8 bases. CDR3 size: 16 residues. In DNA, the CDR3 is TGTGCCAGCAGTTCTGGACTAGCGGGGGGGAGAGGTACGCAGTATTTT. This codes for CASSSGLAGGRGTQYF.

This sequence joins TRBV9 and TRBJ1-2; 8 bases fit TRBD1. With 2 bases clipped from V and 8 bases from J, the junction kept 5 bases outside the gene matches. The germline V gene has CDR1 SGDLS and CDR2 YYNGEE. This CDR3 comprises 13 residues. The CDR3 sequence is CASSVQGARGYTF. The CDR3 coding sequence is TGTGCCAGCAGCGTGCAGGGGGCGCGAGGCTACACCTTC. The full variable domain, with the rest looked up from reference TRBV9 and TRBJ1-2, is DSGVTQTPKHLITATGQRVTLRCSPRSGDLSVYWYQQSLDQGLQFLIQYYNGEERAKGNILERFSAQQFPDLHSELNLSSLELGDSALYFCASSVQGARGYTFGSGTRLTVV.

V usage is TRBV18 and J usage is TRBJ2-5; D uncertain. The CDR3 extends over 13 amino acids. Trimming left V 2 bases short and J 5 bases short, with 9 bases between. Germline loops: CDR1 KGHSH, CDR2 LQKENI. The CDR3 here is CASSPSEPETQYF. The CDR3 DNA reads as TGTGCCAGCTCACCATCGGAGCCTGAGACCCAGTACTTC.

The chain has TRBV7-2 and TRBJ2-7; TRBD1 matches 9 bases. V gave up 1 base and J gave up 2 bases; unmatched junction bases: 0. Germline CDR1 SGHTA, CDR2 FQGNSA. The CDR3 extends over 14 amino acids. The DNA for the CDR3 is TGTGCCAGCAGCTTAGGGACAGGGGCCTACGAGCAGTACTTC. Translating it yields CASSLGTGAYEQYF.